The 32 T cell receptor beta chains below come from one sample, sequenced in a study of T cell repertoires in cytomegalovirus infection. These receptors' targets are unknown. TCRdb independently ran MiXCR on the reads; one entry per CDR3 protein. The repertoire has approximately 89,000 distinct CDR3 sequences, 29% of them found once; the top ten carry 71%. The source was CD8+ T cells from cultured PBMCs, collected from culture after CMV antigen stimulation. These receptor sequences come from a human donor in good health (CMV status not recorded). Some clones in this sample may be carry-over from other donors' samples.

In its sample, this clonotype was seen once. The rearrangement uses TRBV19 and TRBJ2-7; 8 bases line up with TRBD1. The CDR3 has 14 residues. Germline CDR1 and CDR2: LNHDA and SQIVND (reference sequence). V was pared by 5 bases and J by 2 bases, with 5 bases of the junction left unmatched. The CDR3 nucleotides are TGTGCCAGTAGTGACGACAGGGGACCCTACGAGCAGTACTTC. This sequence encodes CASSDDRGPYEQYF. Supplemented by reference TRBV19 and TRBJ2-7, the full variable domain reads DGGITQSPKYLFRKEGQNVTLSCEQNLNHDAMYWYRQDPGQGLRLIYYSQIVNDFQKGDIAEGYSVSREKKESFPLTVTSAQKNPTAFYLCASSDDRGPYEQYFGPGTRLTVT.

This clonotype was found a few times. The J gene is TRBJ2-3, the V gene TRBV7-9, with 9 positions matching TRBD2. After removal of 2 bases from V and 0 bases from J, the junction contained 3 bases not matched to a gene. This CDR3 has 16 residues. Germline V lookup: CDR1 SEHNR, CDR2 FQNEAQ (reference sequence). The CDR3 spells CASSLFSGGSTDTQYF. In DNA, the CDR3 is TGTGCCAGCAGCTTATTTAGCGGGGGAAGCACAGATACGCAGTATTTT.

This clonotype was seen only a few times. The V and J genes are TRBV4-1 and TRBJ1-6; D perhaps matches TRBD1 (5 bases). Germline-derived CDR1 and CDR2 are MGHRA and YSYEKL. The V gene lost 3 bases and the J gene lost 1 base, with 10 bases spanning the gap. CDR3 length: 16 amino acids. The CDR3 DNA reads as TGCGCCAGCAGCCAGTGGGACTCTTCCTATAATTCACCCCTCCACTTT. It yields the protein CASSQWDSSYNSPLHF.

The J gene is TRBJ2-7, the V gene TRBV10-3; TRBD1 agrees at 8 bases. This CDR3 comprises 15 residues. V trimming: 5 bases; J trimming: 1 base; junction bases outside the gene matches: 7. Germline assignment: CDR1 ENHRY and CDR2 SYGVKD. CDR3 DNA sequence: TGTGCCATCAGTCGAGAGGACAGGGTATCCTACGAGCAGTACTTC. Protein: CAISREDRVSYEQYF.

The chain joins TRBV24-1 to TRBJ2-3, with a possible D match to TRBD1 (6 bases). The CDR3 is 17 residues long. CDR1 and CDR2 from the germline V gene are KGHDR and SFDVKD. The V and J ends lost 2 bases and 0 bases respectively, with 14 bases between them. The CDR3 nucleotides read TGTGCCACCAGTGATTGGCCCCGGGACACCAGCACAGATACGCAGTATTTT. Amino acids: CATSDWPRDTSTDTQYF.

This clonotype was seen a handful of times. The chain carries TRBV7-2 and TRBJ2-3, with a weak D call TRBD1 (6 bases). V lost 5 bases and J 2 bases, leaving 8 bases between the germline ends. Germline assignment: CDR1 SGHTA and CDR2 FQGNSA. The CDR3 has 13 amino acids. The CDR3 region is CASSGDNTDTQYF. For the CDR3, the DNA is TGTGCCAGCAGCGGGGACAACACAGATACGCAGTATTTT.

The chain has TRBV12-3 or TRBV12-4 and TRBJ2-7; 8 nucleotides line up with TRBD1. This CDR3 contains 13 residues. Trimming took 3 bases from V and 4 from J; bases not matched to a gene: 2. The CDR3 spells CASSFDRGYEQYF. The CDR3, as DNA: TGTGCCAGCAGTTTTGACAGGGGATACGAGCAGTACTTC.

The table lists this clonotype with many counts. The V gene is TRBV7-2, the J gene TRBJ2-1; 11 bases align to TRBD2. Germline loops: CDR1 SGHTA, CDR2 FQGNSA. This CDR3 is built from 17 residues. V gave up 2 bases and J gave up 8 bases; unmatched junction bases: 11. The CDR3 sequence is CASSLSSGGARSDEQFF. Written as DNA, the CDR3 is TGTGCCAGCAGCTTAAGTAGCGGGGGGGCGAGAAGCGATGAGCAGTTCTTC.

V gene TRBV20-1 combines with J gene TRBJ2-7; D is perhaps TRBD1 or TRBD2 (5 bases each). Germline V gene lookup returns CDR1 DFQATT and CDR2 SNEGSKA (reference sequence). V was pared by 6 bases and J by 5 bases, with 20 bases between. This CDR3 region has 14 residues. Here the CDR3 reads CSALLGERGHEQYF. CDR3 coding DNA: TGCAGTGCCTTATTGGGGGAAAGAGGCCACGAGCAGTACTTC.

This clonotype has only one observation. V gene TRBV5-3 combines with J gene TRBJ1-2; D not certain. TRBV5-3 is designated an ORF whose function remains uncertain. V was shortened by 8 bases and J by 8 bases, with 22 bases between the two germline ends. The CDR3 has 14 amino acids. The DNA of the CDR3 is TGTGCCAGCAGCCCCCGTGCAGACGTGAGCGGCTACACCTTC. Its translation is CASSPRADVSGYTF.

This clonotype was found many times. The gene calls are TRBV12-3 or TRBV12-4 and TRBJ1-1; no reliable D call. The V gene lost 5 bases and the J gene lost 5 bases, with 12 bases spanning the gap. CDR3 length: 13 residues. CDR3 DNA: TGTGCCAGCAGTCTTATTGGGTCAACTGAAGCTTTCTTT. Translated: CASSLIGSTEAFF.

The chain recombines TRBV19 with TRBJ2-1, with 14 bases matching TRBD2. The V and J ends lost 3 bases and 3 bases, in that order; junction bases with no gene match: 4. Germline CDR1 reads LNHDA; CDR2 reads SQIVND (reference sequence). The CDR3 contains 17 residues. The CDR3 coding sequence is TGTGCCAGTAGTATGACTAGCGGGGGGGTTTTCTACAATGAGCAGTTCTTC. It encodes CASSMTSGGVFYNEQFF.

In DNA, the CDR3 is TGCGCCAGCAGCACTAGCGGGGGTACCACCGGGGAGCTGTTTTTT. Amino acid sequence: CASSTSGGTTGELFF. V usage is TRBV4-1 and J usage is TRBJ2-2, with 11 bases identical to TRBD2. The V and J ends lost 5 bases and 4 bases, in that order; junction bases with no gene match: 3. This CDR3 has 15 amino acids. Germline values: CDR1 MGHRA, CDR2 YSYEKL.

This sequence joins TRBV6-8 and TRBJ1-1; TRBD1 might be the D (6 bases). Germline CDR1 and CDR2: MNHGY and SAAAGT. The CDR3 contains 15 residues. V was shortened by 4 bases and J by 5 bases, with 17 bases between the two germline ends. CDR3 sequence: CASSSQGIPRTEAFF. Written as DNA, the CDR3 is TGTGCCAGCAGTTCCCAGGGGATCCCCCGAACTGAAGCTTTCTTT.

This clonotype was counted only a few times. The V gene is TRBV7-2, the J gene TRBJ2-1; D might be TRBD1 (5 bases). The CDR3 has 11 residues. Germline values: CDR1 SGHTA, CDR2 FQGNSA. The V end lost 8 bases, the J end lost 6 bases, and 8 bases lay between the germline ends. The CDR3 region is CASRTGNEQFF. Here the CDR3 DNA reads TGTGCCAGCCGAACAGGCAATGAGCAGTTCTTC. Drawing the rest from reference TRBV7-2 and TRBJ2-1, the complete variable domain is GAGVSQSPSNKVTEKGKDVELRCDPISGHTALYWYRQSLGQGLEFLIYFQGNSAPDKSGLPSDRFSAERTGGSVSTLTIQRTQQEDSAVYLCASRTGNEQFFGPGTRLTVL.

This clonotype turned up a few times. The rearrangement links TRBV6-6 to TRBJ2-1; 7 positions agree with TRBD2. The CDR3 is 14 amino acids. The J segment lost 2 bases and the V segment lost 5 bases, leaving 3 bases of the junction unmatched. The germline gives CDR1 MNHNY, CDR2 SVGAGI (reference sequence). Written as DNA, the CDR3 is TGTGCCAGCAGTCCGGGGGGAACCTACAATGAGCAGTTCTTC. Its translation is CASSPGGTYNEQFF.

The chain uses TRBV6-2 or TRBV6-3 and TRBJ1-5; no definite D call. Looked up from germline, CDR1 is MNHEY and CDR2 is SVGEGT. CDR3 size: 14 residues. V shed 4 bases and J shed 5 bases, with 12 bases lying between them. The CDR3 loop is CASSFREVYQPQHF. The CDR3 DNA sequence: TGTGCCAGCAGTTTTCGGGAGGTCTATCAGCCCCAGCATTTT.

This clonotype was observed a handful of times. The gene calls are TRBV12-3 or TRBV12-4 and TRBJ1-2; D unresolved. The CDR3 runs to 13 residues. V was pared by 11 bases and J by 0 bases, with 13 bases between. The CDR3 DNA reads as TGTGCCCAACGGACGGTTTCTAACTATGGCTACACCTTC. Translation gives CAQRTVSNYGYTF.

This CDR3 reads CASSSARGNYGYTF. The CDR3 DNA sequence: TGTGCCAGCAGCTCAGCGAGGGGTAACTATGGCTACACCTTC. The chain employs TRBV3-1 and TRBJ1-2, with D possibly TRBD1 on 5 matching bases. Between the trimmed V and J ends, which lost 5 bases and 1 base, there was a span of 11 bases. Germline CDR1 reads LGHDT; CDR2 reads YNNKEL (reference sequence). This CDR3 has 14 residues.

In its sample, this clonotype was seen a few times. The chain links TRBV12-3 or TRBV12-4 to TRBJ2-5; TRBD2 matches at 13 bases. J gave up 3 bases and V 8 bases, and 6 bases lay outside the gene matches. The CDR3 length is 15 residues. The CDR3 coding sequence is TGTGCCAGCGCCAGACTAGCGGGGGGCAAAGAGACCCAGTACTTC. Its translation is CASARLAGGKETQYF.

This chain connects TRBV20-1 to TRBJ1-5; 11 nucleotides line up with TRBD1. The CDR3 is made up of 17 amino acids. CDR1 and CDR2 from the germline V gene are DFQATT and SNEGSKA (reference sequence). Trimming took 6 bases from V and 0 from J; bases not matched to a gene: 10. CDR3: CSARTGGAGYSNQPQHF. In DNA form, the CDR3 reads TGCAGTGCCAGGACAGGGGGCGCGGGATATAGCAATCAGCCCCAGCATTTT.

The chain uses TRBV20-1 and TRBJ2-3; maybe TRBD2 (8 bases). Germline CDR1 DFQATT, CDR2 SNEGSKA (reference sequence). The length of the CDR3 is 14 residues. The V end lost 6 bases, the J end lost 2 bases, and 15 bases lay between the germline ends. The DNA of the CDR3 is TGCAGTGCCCGGGAGGGGGCTGACACAGATACGCAGTATTTT. Amino acid sequence: CSAREGADTDTQYF.

The V gene is TRBV6-1, the J gene TRBJ2-3; 9 bases align to TRBD2. Germline lookup yields CDR1 MNHNS and CDR2 SASEGT. The junction had 11 bases not matched to a gene; V was cut back by 5 bases and J by 2 bases. This CDR3 has 17 amino acids. CDR3 protein: CASSRRSLAGPTDTQYF. CDR3 bases: TGTGCCAGCAGTAGAAGGTCTCTAGCGGGGCCCACAGATACGCAGTATTTT.

The genes are TRBV3-1 and TRBJ2-1; TRBD2 matches at 11 bases. CDR3 length equals 17 residues. The germline CDR1 and CDR2 sequences are LGHDT and YNNKEL (reference sequence). Trimming cost V 4 bases and J 2 bases; bases outside gene matches: 7. The CDR3 here is CASSPSLLAGAYNEQFF. The CDR3 bases are TGTGCCAGCAGCCCCTCGTTACTAGCGGGGGCCTACAATGAGCAGTTCTTC.

V is TRBV27 and J is TRBJ1-1; unclear D gene. The CDR3 contains 14 residues. The germline gives CDR1 MNHEY, CDR2 SMNVEV (reference sequence). The V end lost 3 bases, the J end lost 1 base, and 9 bases lay between the germline ends. CDR3 sequence reads: CASSFASSNTEAFF. As DNA, the CDR3 is TGTGCCAGCAGTTTTGCATCATCGAACACTGAAGCTTTCTTT.

The V call is TRBV20-1, the J call TRBJ1-5; D is undetermined. The ends were cut back, 5 bases at V and 0 bases at J, with 11 bases in the middle. The CDR3 totals 14 residues. Germline V gene sequence: CDR1 DFQATT, CDR2 SNEGSKA (reference sequence). The CDR3 DNA sequence: TGCAGTGCTTGGAGACGGGGTAGCAATCAGCCCCAGCATTTT. Translation: CSAWRRGSNQPQHF.

There are a few counts of this clonotype. The chain couples TRBV7-8 to TRBJ2-1; 10 nucleotides align to TRBD1. The V and J ends lost 1 base and 8 bases, in that order; junction bases with no gene match: 8. This CDR3 is built from 16 residues. The germline V gene encodes CDR1 SGHVS and CDR2 FQNEAQ. The CDR3, as DNA: TGTGCCAGCAGCTTAGTTCGCGGACAGGGGGAGGATGAGCAGTTCTTC. Translation: CASSLVRGQGEDEQFF.

This clonotype was picked up many times. The gene calls are TRBV7-2 and TRBJ2-7; D is ambiguous. Germline CDR1 and CDR2: SGHTA and FQGNSA. The CDR3 totals 12 residues. Trimming removed 1 base from V and 6 bases from J, with 7 bases in between. The CDR3 spells CASSLGQSEQYF. In DNA form, the CDR3 reads TGTGCCAGCAGCTTAGGGCAGAGCGAGCAGTACTTC.

This clonotype was recorded a few times. The chain links TRBV7-2 to TRBJ2-7, with 9 bases fitting TRBD2. V lost 4 bases, J lost 1 base, and 11 bases stayed unmatched. This CDR3 has 17 amino acids. Germline CDR1 is SGHTA and CDR2 is FQGNSA. The CDR3 nucleotides read TGTGCCAGCAGCTCACCCGGGCGGGGGGGCCAATCCTACGAGCAGTACTTC. It codes for CASSSPGRGGQSYEQYF.

The V call is TRBV7-2, the J call TRBJ1-1; D remains unclear. The germline V gene has CDR1 SGHTA and CDR2 FQGNSA. The CDR3 is made up of 16 amino acids. V lost 0 bases and J 0 bases, leaving 11 bases between the germline ends. CDR3 loop: CASSLATEIMNTEAFF. As DNA, the CDR3 is TGTGCCAGCAGCTTAGCGACGGAGATTATGAACACTGAAGCTTTCTTT.

V is TRBV20-1 and J is TRBJ1-2; the D gene is possibly TRBD1 (6 bases). The germline V gene encodes CDR1 DFQATT and CDR2 SNEGSKA (reference sequence). The CDR3 covers 11 residues. With 5 bases removed from V and 4 bases from J, the gap between germline ends came to 8 bases. The chain's CDR3 is CSASDSYGYTF. CDR3 nucleotides: TGCAGTGCTTCGGACAGCTATGGCTACACCTTC.

In this sample, this clonotype turned up a few times. The chain combines TRBV6-4 with TRBJ2-1; tentatively, D is TRBD1 or TRBD2 (6 bases each). Germline V gene sequence: CDR1 MRHNA, CDR2 SNTAGT. The CDR3 totals 16 residues. V was shortened by 0 bases and J by 4 bases, with 13 bases between the two germline ends. The CDR3 nucleotides are TGTGCCAGCAGTGACTCGGTGGGGGCGGGGTACAATGAGCAGTTCTTC. It is translated as CASSDSVGAGYNEQFF.